This T cell receptor (beta chain) is drawn from a study of T cell responses to AZD1222 COVID-19 vaccine. Germline loops: CDR1 GTSNPN, CDR2 SVGIG (reference sequence). V lost 3 bases to trimming and J lost 7 bases, with 22 bases between them. This CDR3 is 16 amino acids long. Second doses that came at about 4 or about 12 weeks were put together. Here immunoSEQ multiplex PCR was the method, and the copy in TCRdb shows in-frame clones only, minus some. Among 180,000 or so clones, just over 90% were seen once, and the ten largest hold 1% to 1.5%. The TCR sequence derives from an adult who received the AZD1222 COVID-19 vaccine. The input for sequencing was peripheral blood, taken 28 days after the second AZD1222 dose. The chain couples TRBV30 to TRBJ1-5, with D possibly TRBD1 on 5 matching bases. CDR3 in amino acids: CAWRLRRAPGGQPQHF. CDR3 bases: TGTGCCTGGAGACTTAGGAGGGCCCCCGGGGGGCAGCCCCAGCATTTT.